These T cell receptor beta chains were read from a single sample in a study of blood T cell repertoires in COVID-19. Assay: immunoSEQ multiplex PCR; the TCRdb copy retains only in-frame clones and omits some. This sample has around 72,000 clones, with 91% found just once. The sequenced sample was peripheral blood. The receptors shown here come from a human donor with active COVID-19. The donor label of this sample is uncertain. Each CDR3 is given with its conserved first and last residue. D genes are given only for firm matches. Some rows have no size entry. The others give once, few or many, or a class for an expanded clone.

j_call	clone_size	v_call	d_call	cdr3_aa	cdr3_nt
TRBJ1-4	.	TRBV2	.	CASSEARGAGANEKLFF	TGTGCCAGCAGTGAAGCGCGTGGGGCTGGAGCTAATGAAAAACTGTTTTTT
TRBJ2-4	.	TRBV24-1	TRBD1	CATSEPGQGSDIQYF	TGTGCCACCAGTGAACCGGGACAGGGGTCGGACATTCAGTACTTC
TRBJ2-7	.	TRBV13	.	CASSPLPTGLLRPYEQYF	TGTGCCAGCAGCCCCCTCCCTACGGGACTTCTGCGCCCCTACGAGCAGTACTTC
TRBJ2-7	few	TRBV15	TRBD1	CATSRDRGPYEQYF	TGTGCCACCAGCAGAGACAGGGGGCCATACGAGCAGTACTTC
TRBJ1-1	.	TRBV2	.	CASRGEGSVGTEAFF	TGTGCCAGCAGGGGGGAGGGATCGGTCGGCACTGAAGCTTTCTTT
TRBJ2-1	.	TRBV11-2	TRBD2	CASSSQAGVAYNEQFF	TGTGCCAGCAGCTCCCAAGCGGGAGTAGCCTACAATGAGCAGTTCTTC
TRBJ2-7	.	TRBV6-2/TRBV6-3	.	CASSYSKRTYEQYF	TGTGCCAGCAGTTACTCAAAGCGAACCTACGAGCAGTACTTC
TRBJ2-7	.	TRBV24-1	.	CATSGGNEQYF	TGTGCCACCAGTGGCGGTAACGAGCAGTACTTC
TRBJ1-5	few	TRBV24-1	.	CATSDSDTQGYQPQHF	TGTGCCACCAGTGATTCGGACACGCAGGGATATCAGCCCCAGCATTTT
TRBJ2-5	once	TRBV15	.	CATSRDITQETQYF	TGTGCCACCAGCAGGGACATAACCCAAGAGACCCAGTACTTC
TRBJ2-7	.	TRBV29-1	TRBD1	CSVETGGSLREQYF	TGCAGCGTTGAAACAGGGGGCTCTTTACGCGAGCAGTACTTC
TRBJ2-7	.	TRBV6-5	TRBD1	CASRGGQGAYEQYF	TGTGCCAGCAGGGGGGGACAGGGGGCTTACGAGCAGTACTTC
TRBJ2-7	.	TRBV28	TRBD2	CASSTSGLAGALSRGREQYF	TGTGCCAGCAGCACAAGTGGACTAGCGGGAGCCCTATCTCGTGGTAGGGAGCAGTACTTC
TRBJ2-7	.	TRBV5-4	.	CASSVDTSYEQYF	TGTGCCAGCAGCGTGGACACCTCCTACGAGCAGTACTTC
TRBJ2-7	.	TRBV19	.	CACLLSPIYEQYF	TGTGCCTGCCTCCTATCGCCCATCTACGAGCAGTACTTC
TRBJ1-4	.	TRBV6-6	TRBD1	CASSSTQGDQGKLFF	TGTGCCAGCAGTTCAACACAGGGGGACCAAGGAAAACTGTTTTTT
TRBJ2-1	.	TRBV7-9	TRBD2	CASSLKGVAGNEQFF	TGTGCCAGCAGCTTAAAGGGTGTAGCGGGAAATGAGCAGTTCTTC
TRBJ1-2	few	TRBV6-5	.	CASRPGTTHYGYTF	TGTGCCAGCAGACCCGGGACAACTCACTATGGCTACACCTTC
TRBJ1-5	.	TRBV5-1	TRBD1	CASSTGTGMYQPQHF	TGCGCCAGCAGCACCGGGACAGGCATGTATCAGCCCCAGCATTTT
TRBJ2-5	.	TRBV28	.	CASSLSRGKTQYF	TGTGCCAGCAGTTTAAGCAGGGGAAAGACCCAGTACTTC
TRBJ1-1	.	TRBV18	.	CASSPAGNTEAFF	TGTGCCAGCTCACCCGCAGGGAACACTGAAGCTTTCTTT
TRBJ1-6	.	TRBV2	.	CASTVGSPLHF	TGTGCCAGCACCGTCGGGTCACCCCTCCACTTT
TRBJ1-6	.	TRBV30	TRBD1	CAWGTGTVGNSPLHF	TGTGCCTGGGGTACCGGGACAGTGGGCAATTCACCCCTCCACTTT
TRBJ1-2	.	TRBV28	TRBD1	CASSSLGGQGINGYTF	TGTGCCAGCAGTTCCTTGGGGGGACAGGGGATAAATGGCTACACCTTC
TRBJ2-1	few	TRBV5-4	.	CASSLAQGTNEQFF	TGTGCCAGCAGCTTGGCCCAGGGGACCAATGAGCAGTTCTTC
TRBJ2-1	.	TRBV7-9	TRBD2	CASSLKFREGQWKEQFF	TGTGCCAGCAGCTTAAAATTCCGGGAGGGCCAGTGGAAGGAGCAGTTCTTC
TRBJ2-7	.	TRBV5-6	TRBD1	CASSFYDRGSYEQYF	TGTGCCAGCAGCTTCTATGACAGGGGTTCCTACGAGCAGTACTTC
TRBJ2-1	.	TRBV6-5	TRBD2	CASSYGLAGSASEQFF	TGTGCCAGCAGTTACGGACTAGCGGGATCTGCGAGTGAGCAGTTCTTC
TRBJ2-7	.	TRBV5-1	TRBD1	CASSPPTGPSYEQYF	TGCGCCAGCAGCCCCCCGACAGGGCCCTCCTACGAGCAGTACTTC
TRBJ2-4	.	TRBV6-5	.	CASTPGKNIQYF	TGTGCCAGCACACCAGGGAAAAACATTCAGTACTTC
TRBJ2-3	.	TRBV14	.	CASSLDRSTDTQYF	TGTGCCAGCAGCCTGGACAGAAGCACAGATACGCAGTATTTT
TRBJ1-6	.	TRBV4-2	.	CASSRGQDNSPLHF	TGTGCCAGCAGCCGGGGGCAGGATAATTCACCCCTCCACTTT
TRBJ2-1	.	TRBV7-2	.	CASSLDGSSYNEQFF	TGTGCCAGCAGCTTAGATGGGAGCTCCTACAATGAGCAGTTCTTC
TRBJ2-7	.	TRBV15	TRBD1	CATSRDGGQVPYF	TGTGCCACCAGCAGAGATGGGGGACAGGTCCCGTACTTC
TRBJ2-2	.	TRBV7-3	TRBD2	CASSSSGGTGELFF	TGTGCCAGCAGCTCCTCGGGAGGCACCGGGGAGCTGTTTTTT
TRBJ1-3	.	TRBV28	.	CAAGVGNTIYF	TGTGCCGCAGGGGTTGGAAACACCATATATTTT
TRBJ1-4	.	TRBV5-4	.	CASSSPGDATNEKLFF	TGTGCCAGCAGCTCCCCGGGGGATGCAACTAATGAAAAACTGTTTTTT
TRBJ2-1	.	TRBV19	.	CASSILSLEGEQFF	TGTGCCAGTAGTATCCTCAGCCTGGAGGGTGAGCAGTTCTTC
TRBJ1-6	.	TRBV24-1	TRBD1	CATPAAGQGDSPLHF	TGTGCCACCCCAGCGGCGGGACAGGGCGATTCACCCCTCCACTTT
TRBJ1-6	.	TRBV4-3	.	CASSWQDNSPLHF	TGCGCCAGCTCTTGGCAGGATAATTCACCCCTCCACTTT
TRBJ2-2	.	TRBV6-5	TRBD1	CAGRQGNTGELFF	TGTGCCGGAAGACAGGGGAACACCGGGGAGCTGTTTTTT
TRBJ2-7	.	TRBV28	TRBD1	CASSHRQGSNYEQYF	TGTGCCAGCAGCCACCGACAGGGATCTAACTACGAGCAGTACTTC
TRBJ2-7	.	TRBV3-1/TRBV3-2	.	CASSQDGLDEQYF	TGTGCCAGCAGCCAAGATGGGCTGGACGAGCAGTACTTC
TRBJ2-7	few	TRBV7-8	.	CASSINYEQYF	TGTGCCAGCAGCATCAACTATGAGCAGTACTTC
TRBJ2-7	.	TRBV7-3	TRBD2	CASSLSAAGIDEQYF	TGTGCCAGCAGCTTAAGTGCAGCGGGGATCGACGAGCAGTACTTC
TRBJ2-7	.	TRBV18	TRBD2	CASSPGLAESYEQYF	TGTGCCAGCTCACCGGGACTAGCGGAATCCTACGAGCAGTACTTC
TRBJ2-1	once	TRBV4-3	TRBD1	CASSLRTGGNEQFF	TGCGCCAGCAGCCTAAGGACAGGGGGAAATGAGCAGTTCTTC
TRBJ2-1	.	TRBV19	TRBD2	CASHASGLAATSSYNEQFF	TGTGCCAGCCACGCCTCGGGACTAGCGGCAACAAGCTCCTACAATGAGCAGTTCTTC
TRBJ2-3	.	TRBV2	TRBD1	CASSPGQGTGDTQYF	TGTGCCAGCAGTCCGGGACAGGGTACGGGAGATACGCAGTATTTT
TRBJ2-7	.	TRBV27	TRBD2	CASSLGLAGGGYEQYF	TGTGCCAGCAGTTTGGGACTAGCGGGAGGTGGCTACGAGCAGTACTTC
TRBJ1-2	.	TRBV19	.	CASSGDWEGDGYTF	TGTGCCAGTAGTGGGGACTGGGAAGGAGATGGCTACACCTTC
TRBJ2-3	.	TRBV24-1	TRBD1	CATSGPGTGATDTQYF	TGTGCCACCAGTGGCCCCGGGACAGGGGCCACAGATACGCAGTATTTT
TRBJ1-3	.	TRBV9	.	CASSEGTSRSGNTIYF	TGTGCCAGCAGCGAGGGGACTTCCCGCTCTGGAAACACCATATATTTT
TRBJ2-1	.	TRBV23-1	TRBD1	CASHHPGQGAYNEQFF	TGCGCCAGCCATCACCCGGGACAGGGGGCTTACAATGAGCAGTTCTTC
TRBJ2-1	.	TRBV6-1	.	CASSEPVGQFF	TGTGCCAGCAGTGAACCTGTCGGGCAGTTCTTC
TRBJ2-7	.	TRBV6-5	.	CASSYYPDSYEQYF	TGTGCCAGCAGTTATTACCCGGACAGCTACGAGCAGTACTTC
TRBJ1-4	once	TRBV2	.	CASSETVREKLFF	TGTGCCAGCAGTGAGACAGTCCGTGAAAAACTGTTTTTT